What follows are 30 T cell receptor beta chains derived from one specimen sequenced in a study of CD8+CD57+ T cells in acquired aplastic anemia. According to the study, genomic DNA was the template for TCR beta VDJ and CDR3 profiling. MiXCR, applied by TCRdb to the reads, yields one record per CDR3 protein. The table has a few hundred thousand distinct CDR3 sequences, approximately 60% seen once; the top ten hold approximately 30%. The sample consisted of sorted CD4+, CD8+, or CD8+CD57+ T cells (not recorded which) from PBMCs. Receptors originate from a human donor in good health.

This clonotype was observed a handful of times. The chain joins TRBV4-3 to TRBJ2-1; the D gene is possibly TRBD2 (5 bases). CDR3 size: 20 residues. V was clipped by 0 bases and J by 3 bases, with 24 bases between them. Per the germline V gene, CDR1 is LGHNA and CDR2 is YSLEER. The CDR3 coding sequence is TGCGCCAGCAGCCAAGATTATGACGGGGTTGTGGTGGGTTTCTACAATGAGCAGTTCTTC. This codes for CASSQDYDGVVVGFYNEQFF.

The V and J genes are TRBV13 and TRBJ1-3, with 7 nucleotides matching TRBD1. The germline CDR1 and CDR2 sequences are PRHDT and FYEKMQ (reference sequence). CDR3 length equals 15 residues. V was pared by 5 bases and J by 2 bases, with 6 bases of the junction left unmatched. For the CDR3, the DNA is TGTGCCAGCAGCGAACGGACAGGTCCTGGAAACACCATATATTTT. This encodes CASSERTGPGNTIYF.

The chain recombines TRBV5-8 with TRBJ2-3; no definite D call. CDR1 is SGHTS, CDR2 YDEGEE, per germline. V lost 3 bases to trimming and J lost 1 base, with 12 bases between them. The CDR3 contains 15 residues. Here the CDR3 reads CASSSGRSRTDTQYF. The CDR3 nucleotides are TGTGCCAGCAGCTCCGGTAGATCGCGCACAGATACGCAGTATTTT. The full variable domain, with the rest looked up from reference TRBV5-8 and TRBJ2-3, is EAGVTQSPTHLIKTRGQQATLRCSPISGHTSVYWYQQALGLGLQFLLWYDEGEERNRGNFPPRFSGRQFPNYSSELNVNALELEDSALYLCASSSGRSRTDTQYFGPGTRLTVL.

The CDR3 DNA sequence: TGTGCCAGCTCACCACAGCCCTACGAGCAGTACTTC. Amino acid sequence: CASSPQPYEQYF. This chain joins TRBV18 and TRBJ2-7; no firm D call. Trimming removed 1 base at V and 2 bases at J, with 3 bases between. The CDR3 is made up of 12 amino acids. Germline CDR1 reads KGHSH; CDR2 reads LQKENI.

Details on this clonotype: One base away lies a much larger clone, so this may be a sequencing read error. This sequence joins TRBV6-6 and TRBJ1-4; weak D call: TRBD1 (5 bases). CDR3 length equals 12 residues. V was clipped by 10 bases and J by 7 bases, with 13 bases between them. Germline CDR1 is MNHNY and CDR2 is SVGAGI (reference sequence). CDR3 nucleotide sequence: TGTGCCACCACCGGGGCAGGTGAAAAACTGTTTTTT. Translating it yields CATTGAGEKLFF.

This clonotype was seen at least ten times. The genes are TRBV2 and TRBJ1-5, with D possibly TRBD1 on 5 matching bases. V was shortened by 7 bases and J by 7 bases, with 14 bases between the two germline ends. The CDR3 spans 13 residues. Germline assignment: CDR1 SNHLY and CDR2 FYNNEI. This CDR3 is CASMSRGGQPQHF. CDR3 nucleotide sequence: TGTGCCAGCATGAGTAGGGGCGGGCAGCCCCAGCATTTT.

The chain couples TRBV10-3 to TRBJ2-1; 8 positions agree with TRBD2. J gave up 2 bases and V 0 bases, and 3 bases lay outside the gene matches. CDR3 size: 16 residues. Germline V gene data show CDR1 as ENHRY and CDR2 as SYGVKD. CDR3 sequence (DNA): TGTGCCATCAGTGAGTCTGGCGGGGGGCCCTACAATGAGCAGTTCTTC. The encoded protein is CAISESGGGPYNEQFF.

This chain joins TRBV7-6 and TRBJ1-6; 9 nucleotides agree with TRBD1. In germline, CDR1 is SGHVS, CDR2 FNYEAQ. V trimming: 3 bases; J trimming: 7 bases; junction bases outside the gene matches: 13. The CDR3 has 18 residues. CDR3 sequence reads: CASSFRGTGRAVNSPLHF. For the CDR3, the DNA is TGTGCCAGCAGCTTCAGAGGGACAGGGAGGGCGGTCAATTCACCCCTCCACTTT.

Concerning this clonotype itself: A much larger clone lies a single base off, so this may be a read error. This chain connects TRBV7-9 to TRBJ1-1, with 9 bases identical to TRBD1. CDR3 length: 16 amino acids. Germline V gene lookup returns CDR1 SEHNR and CDR2 FQNEAQ (reference sequence). CDR3 in amino acids: CASSAGQGLKNTEALF. CDR3 coding DNA: TGTGCCAGCAGCGCAGGACAGGGGCTAAAGAACACTGAAGCTCTCTTT.

This clonotype is labeled medium-sized. V usage is TRBV10-3 and J usage is TRBJ2-7; maybe TRBD2 (5 bases). Per the germline V gene, CDR1 is ENHRY and CDR2 is SYGVKD. Trimming stripped 3 bases from V and 6 bases from J, with 9 bases between. This CDR3 contains 12 residues. This CDR3 reads CAISDTRPEQYF. The CDR3 nucleotides read TGTGCCATCAGTGACACTAGACCCGAGCAGTACTTC.

The V call is TRBV5-1, the J call TRBJ2-5; 9 bases map to TRBD1. Per the germline V gene, CDR1 is SGHRS and CDR2 is YFSETQ. Unmatched junction bases numbered 6, after V lost 3 bases and J lost 3 bases. The CDR3 consists of 15 residues. The chain's CDR3 is CASSSGDRVEETQYF. The DNA of the CDR3 is TGCGCCAGCAGCTCCGGGGACAGGGTGGAAGAGACCCAGTACTTC.

The chain uses TRBV20-1 and TRBJ1-3; 7 bases are shared with TRBD1. The CDR3 runs to 16 residues. In germline, CDR1 is DFQATT, CDR2 SNEGSKA (reference sequence). V gave up 5 bases and J gave up 0 bases; unmatched junction bases: 10. CDR3 residues: CSAASWDRNSGNTIYF. Written as DNA, the CDR3 is TGCAGTGCTGCGTCCTGGGACAGAAACTCTGGAAACACCATATATTTT.

The sample holds one count of this clonotype. The chain is built from TRBV6-5 and TRBJ1-1; no reliable D call. The CDR3 spans 14 residues. Trimming cost V 4 bases and J 5 bases, with 14 bases left between them. Germline V gene data show CDR1 as MNHEY and CDR2 as SVGAGI. The CDR3 nucleotides are TGTGCCAGCAGTTTATATCTCCCGGGGACTGAAGCTTTCTTT. Translation gives CASSLYLPGTEAFF.

This clonotype was counted between two and nine times. V usage is TRBV7-8 and J usage is TRBJ2-5, with D perhaps matching TRBD2 (6 bases). Germline lookup yields CDR1 SGHVS and CDR2 FQNEAQ. The CDR3 is 12 residues long. Between the trimmed V and J ends, which lost 10 bases and 2 bases, there was a span of 11 bases. The CDR3 sequence is CATEGLQETQYF. In DNA, the CDR3 is TGTGCCACCGAGGGACTTCAAGAGACCCAGTACTTC.

About this clonotype: One end of the junction varies from germline; a read error may be responsible. V is TRBV7-3 and J is TRBJ1-6; no clear D. The length of the CDR3 is 14 residues. Germline CDR1 SGHTA, CDR2 FQGTGA. The CDR3 nucleotides are TGTGCCAGCAGCTTAGCGGGCAGTAATTCACCCCTCCGCTTT. It encodes CASSLAGSNSPLRF. The complete variable domain, with remaining parts taken from reference TRBV7-3 and TRBJ1-6, reads GAGVSQTPSNKVTEKGKYVELRCDPISGHTALYWYRQSLGQGPEFLIYFQGTGAADDSGLPNDRFFAVRPEGSVSTLKIQRTERGDSAVYLCASSLAGSNSPLRFGNGTRLTVT.

This clonotype was found many times. V usage is TRBV20-1 and J usage is TRBJ1-2, with D maybe TRBD1 (5 bases). Germline V lookup: CDR1 DFQATT, CDR2 SNEGSKA (reference sequence). The germline V and J ends were trimmed by 0 bases and 0 bases, with 8 bases remaining between them. The CDR3 sequence is 14 residues long. The CDR3 loop is CSARDTGTNYGYTF. The CDR3 DNA sequence: TGCAGTGCTAGAGATACAGGCACTAACTATGGCTACACCTTC.

J is TRBJ2-5 and V is TRBV6-5, with D perhaps TRBD1 (5 bases). CDR1 is MNHEY and CDR2 is SVGAGI in the germline V gene. The CDR3 sequence is 15 residues long. The germline V and J ends were trimmed by 0 bases and 5 bases, with 13 bases remaining between them. CDR3 DNA sequence: TGTGCCAGCAGTTACTCGACCCCAGGGTACGAGACCCAGTACTTC. Encoded protein: CASSYSTPGYETQYF.

This chain links TRBV20-1 with TRBJ2-1; 12 positions match TRBD2. Trimming removed 4 bases from V and 1 base from J; junction bases left unmatched: 5. Germline values: CDR1 DFQATT, CDR2 SNEGSKA (reference sequence). The CDR3 has 16 amino acids. The CDR3, as DNA: TGCAGTGCTACCTGGACTAGCGGGGATTCCTACAATGAGCAGTTCTTC. It is translated as CSATWTSGDSYNEQFF.

The gene calls are TRBV20-1 and TRBJ2-2, with 11 bases matching TRBD2. This CDR3 comprises 14 residues. After removal of 5 bases from V and 8 bases from J, the junction contained 7 bases not matched to a gene. Germline V lookup: CDR1 DFQATT, CDR2 SNEGSKA (reference sequence). As DNA, the CDR3 is TGCAGTGCTTTAGCGGGGGGGGCAACAGGGGAGCTGTTTTTT. The encoded protein is CSALAGGATGELFF.

This clonotype has just a few counts. Written as DNA, the CDR3 is TGTGCCAGCAGCTTACTCCGGGATCCAGACGGTAATGAAAAACTGTTTTTT. It encodes CASSLLRDPDGNEKLFF. The chain recombines TRBV5-8 with TRBJ1-4; D is ambiguous. The CDR3 runs to 17 residues. V lost 2 bases and J 4 bases, leaving 18 bases between the germline ends. From germline, CDR1 is SGHTS and CDR2 YDEGEE.

A single count supports this clonotype. V is TRBV2 and J is TRBJ2-2; D unclear. The CDR3 consists of 13 residues. The V gene lost 6 bases and the J gene lost 2 bases, with 7 bases spanning the gap. Looked up from germline, CDR1 is SNHLY and CDR2 is FYNNEI. The CDR3 DNA sequence: TGTGCCAGCAGCTCAGAAAACACCGGGGAGCTGTTTTTT. Translation gives CASSSENTGELFF.

The sample holds many counts of this clonotype. This chain connects TRBV6-5 to TRBJ1-5; D call uncertain. The CDR3 sequence is 14 residues long. Germline assignment: CDR1 MNHEY and CDR2 SVGAGI. Trimming took 2 bases from V and 2 from J, leaving 7 bases between them. Written as DNA, the CDR3 is TGTGCCAGCAGTTACGCCCAGGGCAATCAGCCCCAGCATTTT. Amino acids: CASSYAQGNQPQHF.

In its sample, this clonotype was seen a few times. This chain uses TRBV7-9 with TRBJ2-7; D not certain. The CDR3 has 13 amino acids. Germline V gene sequence: CDR1 SEHNR, CDR2 FQNEAQ (reference sequence). Trimming stripped 4 bases from V and 1 base from J, with 8 bases between. CDR3 sequence reads: CASSSHGSYEQYF. The CDR3, as DNA: TGTGCCAGCAGCTCACACGGGTCCTACGAGCAGTACTTC.

A few counts support this clonotype. The rearrangement uses TRBV9 and TRBJ2-2; 11 nucleotides match TRBD2. V gave up 5 bases and J gave up 4 bases; unmatched junction bases: 7. This CDR3 has 16 amino acids. Germline V CDR1 and CDR2: SGDLS, YYNGEE. The CDR3 here is CASSEIAGGGTGELFF. Written as DNA, the CDR3 is TGTGCCAGCAGTGAGATAGCGGGAGGGGGCACCGGGGAGCTGTTTTTT. Using reference TRBV9 and TRBJ2-2 for the parts outside the CDR3, the full variable domain is DSGVTQTPKHLITATGQRVTLRCSPRSGDLSVYWYQQSLDQGLQFLIQYYNGEERAKGNILERFSAQQFPDLHSELNLSSLELGDSALYFCASSEIAGGGTGELFFGEGSRLTVL.

This clonotype was recorded only once. CDR3 nucleotide sequence: TGTGCCAGCAGCCCGGGACACCGGGGCGAACAGCCCCAGCATTTT. Translating it yields CASSPGHRGEQPQHF. This chain connects TRBV5-8 to TRBJ1-5; perhaps TRBD1 as D (6 bases). V dropped 4 bases and J dropped 7 bases, with 18 bases sitting between them. Per germline, CDR1 SGHTS and CDR2 YDEGEE. The CDR3 spans 15 residues.

The chain employs TRBV7-6 and TRBJ1-2, with D possibly being TRBD1 (5 bases). This CDR3 is 14 amino acids long. V was trimmed by 2 bases and J by 7 bases, leaving 14 bases between them. Germline CDR1 and CDR2: SGHVS and FNYEAQ. The CDR3 protein is CASSLLSGAAGYTF. CDR3 bases: TGTGCCAGCAGCTTACTTTCTGGGGCAGCTGGCTACACCTTC.

This clonotype was seen repeatedly, ten times or more. This chain connects TRBV25-1 to TRBJ2-1; D tentatively reads TRBD1 or TRBD2 (5 bases each). Germline V gene lookup returns CDR1 MGHDK and CDR2 SYGVNS. The CDR3 runs to 11 residues. V was trimmed by 6 bases and J by 10 bases, leaving 10 bases between them. The CDR3: CASRVGAEQFF. In nucleotides, the CDR3 is TGTGCCAGCAGGGTCGGGGCGGAGCAGTTCTTC.

This clonotype was counted a few times. V usage is TRBV12-3 or TRBV12-4 and J usage is TRBJ1-1; 7 nucleotides align to TRBD1. V was clipped by 2 bases and J by 7 bases; unmatched bases: 19. The CDR3 extends over 18 amino acids. Written as DNA, the CDR3 is TGTGCCAGCAGTTTATTCCCCCCGCCCAAGACAGGGCGGGGTGAAGCTTTCTTT. Translating it yields CASSLFPPPKTGRGEAFF.

This clonotype came up once. CDR3 in amino acids: CASGPGQEFYGYTF. The CDR3 DNA follows: TGCGCCAGCGGTCCGGGACAGGAGTTCTATGGCTACACCTTC. V is TRBV10-1 and J is TRBJ1-2; 8 bases line up with TRBD1. Germline V gene lookup returns CDR1 WNHNN and CDR2 SYGVQD (reference sequence). Trimming removed 8 bases from V and 4 bases from J; junction bases left unmatched: 9. CDR3 length: 14 residues.

V usage is TRBV7-6 and J usage is TRBJ2-7, with TRBD1 identical over 7 bases. With V trimmed by 4 bases and J by 8 bases, 5 bases remained unmatched. The CDR3 has 12 residues. CDR1 and CDR2 (germline): SGHVS, FNYEAQ. The CDR3 loop reads CASSWRQGQQYF. Written as DNA, the CDR3 is TGTGCCAGCAGCTGGAGACAGGGACAGCAGTACTTC.